This T cell receptor (beta chain) is drawn from a study of T cells after posttransplantation cyclophosphamide. Data came from immunoSEQ multiplex PCR; TCRdb stores just in-frame clones and leaves some out. This sample has tens of thousands of clones, with 95% to 99% found just once. Trimming at V came to 6 bases and at J to 1 base, leaving 5 bases not matched to a gene. CDR3 length: 15 amino acids. CDR1 and CDR2 (germline): MDHEN, SYDVKM. Broader study findings: After PTCy, TRB diversity resembled that of CNI/methotrexate controls. TRB overlap between skin or GI tissue T cells and blood was limited. Donor CD8+ memory clones often dominated recipient blood repertoires at later times.

Notes on this clone: Its antigen is not identified.

The sequence came from a man aged 35-49 years in good health, CMV-negative, and a related stem cell transplant donor. Sequencing was done on a sample of naive CD8+ T cells sorted from PBMCs. The V and J genes are TRBV28 and TRBJ1-5; 8 positions agree with TRBD1. DNA for the CDR3: TGTGCCAGCAGCCTCTGGACAGGGAGCAATCAGCCCCAGCATTTT. Encoded protein: CASSLWTGSNQPQHF.